The sample holds one count of the clone carrying this TCR beta chain. Self-reported history from a screening survey and questionnaire set each donor's cohort. These data come from a study of blood T cell repertoires in COVID-19. The wider study: Italy, Spain and the United States were the sources of the convalescent and acute COVID-19 samples. T cells, B-cell-depleted T cells, or PBMCs supplied cDNA or gDNA.

CDR3 length equals 14 residues. Germline CDR1 and CDR2: SNHLY and FYNNEI. Trimming stripped 7 bases from V and 3 bases from J, with 16 bases between. Under the authors' procedure: Amplification from reference gene primers served as the basis for estimated nucleated cell counts. The assay was immunoSEQ multiplex PCR, and TCRdb's table has in-frame clones only and misses some. That table supplies the V and J calls and clone size; D and trimming were determined from the DNA. Among about 430,000 clones listed, around 87% were seen once. The specimen was PBMCs or T cells enriched from blood (not recorded which). The chain has TRBV2 and TRBJ2-7, with D perhaps TRBD2 (6 bases). This sequence originates from a woman aged 30 to 39 with acute COVID-19. The DNA of the CDR3 is TGTGCCAGCAATCTCGGGGGAAGAGGCTACGAGCAGTACTTC. This codes for CASNLGGRGYEQYF.